Listed below are T cell receptor beta chains from one sample, sequenced in a study of OX40 agonist ivuxolimab in advanced cancers. TCRdb keeps only in-frame clones here, not all; method: immunoSEQ multiplex PCR. The sample includes 90,000 to 100,000 clones, around 85% of them seen just once. The source was CD4+ or CD8+ T cells sorted from blood, collected in a trial of the OX40 agonist ivuxolimab. All receptors derive from an adult with an advanced solid tumor such as melanoma, head and neck, liver or kidney cancer. Each CDR3 is given with its conserved first and last residue. D genes are given only for firm matches. Clone size is shown for a subset of rows, as once, few, many or a class of expanded clone.

TRBD1	TRBJ2-3	TRBV9	.	CASSVLTGADTQYF	TGTGCCAGCAGCGTCCTAACAGGGGCAGATACGCAGTATTTT
.	TRBJ2-3	TRBV4-3	.	CASSLRVVGTDTQYF	TGCGCCAGCAGCCTCAGGGTTGTGGGAACAGATACGCAGTATTTT
TRBD1	TRBJ1-1	TRBV6-6	.	CASHGQGAIGAFF	TGTGCCAGCCATGGCCAGGGGGCGATTGGGGCTTTCTTT
TRBD2	TRBJ2-7	TRBV18	.	CASSWEPRGPREVEQYF	TGTGCCAGCTCATGGGAACCTCGGGGTCCTCGGGAGGTCGAGCAGTACTTC
.	TRBJ2-1	TRBV4-2	.	CASSQLSGPNNEQFF	TGTGCCAGCAGCCAATTGTCGGGACCCAACAATGAGCAGTTCTTC
TRBD1	TRBJ2-7	TRBV5-1	.	CASSLRTGNNEQYF	TGCGCCAGCAGCTTGCGGACAGGGAACAACGAGCAGTACTTC
.	TRBJ1-3	TRBV4-1	.	CASSHRRGAFTGNTIYF	TGCGCCAGCAGCCACAGACGGGGGGCCTTTACTGGAAACACCATATATTTT
TRBD1	TRBJ1-2	TRBV5-3	.	CARRTSQGAANYGYTF	TGTGCCAGAAGGACATCGCAGGGGGCCGCTAACTATGGCTACACCTTC
.	TRBJ1-1	TRBV25-1	.	CASSSFRENTEAFF	TGTGCCAGCAGTTCTTTCAGGGAGAACACTGAAGCTTTCTTT
TRBD1	TRBJ1-6	TRBV10-3	.	CAISEGTGSPLHF	TGTGCCATCAGTGAGGGGACAGGGTCACCCCTCCACTTT
.	TRBJ1-6	TRBV19	once	CASSPGRRGGSPLHF	TGTGCCAGTAGTCCGGGACGAAGGGGGGGTTCACCCCTCCACTTT
TRBD2	TRBJ2-7	TRBV7-2	.	CASSPTSGGIEQYF	TGTGCCAGCAGCCCTACTAGCGGGGGGATCGAGCAGTACTTC
.	TRBJ1-5	TRBV21-1	many	CASSDFSSNQPQHF	TGTGCCAGCAGTGATTTCAGTAGCAATCAGCCCCAGCATTTT
.	TRBJ1-1	TRBV5-1	.	CASSASVLDEAFF	TGCGCCAGCAGCGCCTCGGTCCTGGATGAAGCTTTCTTT
.	TRBJ2-1	TRBV4-3	.	CASSQAYLANEQFF	TGCGCCAGCAGCCAAGCCTACCTAGCGAATGAGCAGTTCTTC
TRBD1	TRBJ1-5	TRBV6-6	.	CASSPTGADQPQHF	TGTGCCAGCAGTCCCACAGGGGCGGATCAGCCCCAGCATTTT
TRBD1	TRBJ1-3	TRBV6-5	.	CASSFGTDGTIYF	TGTGCCAGCAGTTTTGGGACAGACGGCACCATATATTTT
.	TRBJ2-1	TRBV7-3	.	CASSLPGNEQFF	TGTGCCAGCAGCTTACCAGGGAATGAGCAGTTCTTC
.	TRBJ1-2	TRBV28	.	CASSINTLTYGYTF	TGTGCCAGCAGTATTAACACCCTCACCTATGGCTACACCTTC
TRBD1	TRBJ2-5	TRBV9	.	CASSARDRGTIQQETQYF	TGTGCCAGCAGCGCCCGGGACAGGGGAACCATTCAGCAAGAGACCCAGTACTTC
.	TRBJ1-2	TRBV28	.	CASSWAPLGYTF	TGTGCCAGCAGCTGGGCCCCCCTGGGCTACACCTTC
.	TRBJ2-1	TRBV5-6	.	CASTEMGYNEQFF	TGTGCCAGCACCGAGATGGGATACAATGAGCAGTTCTTC
TRBD1	TRBJ2-1	TRBV4-1	.	CASSQALGQTKPNEQFF	TGCGCCAGCAGCCAAGCTCTGGGACAGACCAAACCTAATGAGCAGTTCTTC
TRBD1	TRBJ2-1	TRBV7-9	.	CASSLVSGGNYNEQFF	TGTGCCAGCAGCTTAGTCTCAGGGGGTAACTACAATGAGCAGTTCTTC
.	TRBJ1-4	TRBV4-1	.	CASSRPGPLNEKLFF	TGCGCCAGCAGCCGACCGGGACCCTTAAATGAAAAACTGTTTTTT
TRBD1	TRBJ1-2	TRBV28	.	CASSLGQNYGYTF	TGTGCCAGCAGTTTGGGACAGAACTATGGCTACACCTTC
TRBD2	TRBJ2-2	TRBV6-1	.	CASSGSRTSVSGELFF	TGTGCCAGCAGTGGGTCAAGGACTAGCGTCTCCGGGGAGCTGTTTTTT
.	TRBJ2-3	TRBV7-9	.	CASSLSGGTDTQYF	TGTGCCAGCAGCTTATCCGGGGGCACAGATACGCAGTATTTT
.	TRBJ2-3	TRBV6-6	.	CASKSGASTDTQYF	TGTGCCAGCAAATCAGGGGCCAGCACAGATACGCAGTATTTT
.	TRBJ2-5	TRBV11-1	.	CASSLHEGKETQYF	TGTGCCAGCAGCTTACATGAGGGTAAAGAGACCCAGTACTTC
.	TRBJ2-3	TRBV5-1	.	CASSGREGGVTDTQYF	TGCGCCAGCAGCGGACGAGAGGGTGGGGTCACAGATACGCAGTATTTT
.	TRBJ1-2	TRBV29-1	.	CSVTGTLPYGYTF	TGCAGCGTGACCGGGACACTCCCTTATGGCTACACCTTC